In its sample, the clone carrying this T cell receptor (beta chain) was seen a few times. Its antigen is as yet unknown. These data belong to a study of a mutant IDH1 vaccine in newly diagnosed glioma. About the research overall: Antecedent treatment encompassed radiotherapy, temozolomide, or their combination; the majority received both.

The protocol was immunoSEQ multiplex PCR, while the TCRdb copy is restricted to in-frame clones and leaves out a portion. This table has fewer than 55,000 clones, roughly 79% appearing once. The CDR3 covers 14 residues. CDR1 and CDR2 (germline): LGHNA, YNFKEQ. V shed 0 bases and J shed 3 bases, with 8 bases lying between them. Time point given: week 35, safety follow-up. With topical imiquimod, each dose of the vaccine consisted of 300 ug of mutant IDH1 20-mer peptide. Each patient was administered eight vaccinations, scheduled in weeks 1, 3, 5, 7, 11, 15, 19 and 23. The sequencing here drew on PBMCs, taken from a glioma patient whose treatment included an IDH1 peptide vaccine. The rearrangement joins TRBV4-2 to TRBJ2-5; D is unresolved. The clonotype originates from a woman aged 35 to 49 with glioma. Some clones in this sample may be carry-over from other donors' samples. The CDR3 here is CASSQELGKETQYF. The CDR3 DNA sequence: TGTGCCAGCAGCCAAGAGCTGGGGAAAGAGACCCAGTACTTC.